The clone carrying this T cell receptor (beta chain) appeared a single time. Its antigen is not known. Produced via immunoSEQ multiplex PCR; TCRdb's table is partial and in-frame only. Of some 37,000 clones in the sample, roughly 72% were seen once. This specimen comes from a study of radiotherapy plus CTLA-4 blockade in lung cancer. About the research overall: There were objective responses in roughly a sixth of patients, and about 31% had disease control.

Study results and caveats: Radiotherapy plus ipilimumab was followed by expansion in blood of tumor-derived TCR clones. Together with interferon-beta, which increased in serum after radiation, early dynamic changes in blood T cell clones were reportedly the best predictors of response.

Patients with chemo-refractory metastatic non-small-cell lung cancer received focal radiation plus CTLA-4 blockade with ipilimumab. The CDR3 has 15 residues. V dropped 2 bases and J dropped 0 bases, with 11 bases sitting between them. Germline loops: CDR1 MGHRA, CDR2 YSYEKL. The V and J genes are TRBV4-1 and TRBJ2-7; the D is unclear. This specimen was peripheral blood, taken from a patient treated with radiotherapy plus ipilimumab. This TCR derives from a human donor with non-small cell lung cancer who had stable disease on radiotherapy plus ipilimumab. The CDR3 loop is CASSQSRVTSYEQYF. For the CDR3, the DNA is TGCGCCAGCAGCCAATCTCGGGTCACCTCCTACGAGCAGTACTTC.